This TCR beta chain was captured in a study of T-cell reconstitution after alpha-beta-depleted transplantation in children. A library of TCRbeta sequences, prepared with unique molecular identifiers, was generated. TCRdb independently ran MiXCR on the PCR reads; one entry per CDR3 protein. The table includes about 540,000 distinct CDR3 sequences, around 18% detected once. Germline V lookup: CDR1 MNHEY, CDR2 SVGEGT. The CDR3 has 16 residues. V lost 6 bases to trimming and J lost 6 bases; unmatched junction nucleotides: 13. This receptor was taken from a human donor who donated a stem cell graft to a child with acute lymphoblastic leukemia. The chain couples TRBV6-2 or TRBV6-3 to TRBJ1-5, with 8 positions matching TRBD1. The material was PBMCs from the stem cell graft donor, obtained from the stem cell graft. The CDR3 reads CASRRQGTFIGQPQHF. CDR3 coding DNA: TGTGCCAGCAGACGACAGGGGACATTTATAGGTCAGCCCCAGCATTTT.